This T cell receptor beta chain stems from a study of beta chain features in type 1 diabetes. Whole-study results and caveats: HLA effects on TCRB rearrangement stayed unresolved here.

This clone occurred a few times. Its cognate antigen is unknown. Reverse transcription of all isolated RNA meant that expressed TCRB transcripts were sequenced. Using immunoSEQ multiplex PCR, the repertoire was profiled, and TCRdb retains in-frame clones only, with some absent. The sample includes about 900,000 clones, 15% to 20% seen only once; the top ten take 0.023%. This TCR was recovered from a woman in her late teens or twenties in good health. The material sequenced was naive CD4+ T cells from blood.

The CDR3 bases are TGTGCCAGCAGCCCCTTCTTTGACAGGGACGAGCAGTACTTC. This sequence encodes CASSPFFDRDEQYF. The chain couples TRBV5-4 to TRBJ2-7; 7 positions agree with TRBD1. V trimming: 4 bases; J trimming: 5 bases; junction bases outside the gene matches: 9. The germline CDR1 and CDR2 sequences are SGHNT and YYREEE (reference sequence). This CDR3 spans 14 amino acids.